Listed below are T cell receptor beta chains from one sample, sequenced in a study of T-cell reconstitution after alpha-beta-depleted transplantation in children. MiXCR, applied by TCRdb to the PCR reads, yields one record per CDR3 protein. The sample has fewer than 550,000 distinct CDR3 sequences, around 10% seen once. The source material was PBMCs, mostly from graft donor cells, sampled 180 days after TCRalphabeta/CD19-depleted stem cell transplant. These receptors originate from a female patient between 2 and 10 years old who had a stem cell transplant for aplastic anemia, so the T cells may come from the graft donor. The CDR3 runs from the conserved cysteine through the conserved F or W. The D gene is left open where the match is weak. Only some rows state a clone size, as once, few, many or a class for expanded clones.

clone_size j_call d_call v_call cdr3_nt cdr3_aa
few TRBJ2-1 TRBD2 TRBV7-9 TGTGCCAGCAGCCGGAAACTAGCGTGGGGGGATGAGCAGTTCTTC CASSRKLAWGDEQFF
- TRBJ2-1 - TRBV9 TGTGCCAGCAGCGTAGAAGTGGGGACGGTGTACAATGAGCAGTTCTTC CASSVEVGTVYNEQFF
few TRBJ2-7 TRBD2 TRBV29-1 TGCAGCGTGTCACTCGCGGGGGACTCCTACGAGCAGTACTTC CSVSLAGDSYEQYF
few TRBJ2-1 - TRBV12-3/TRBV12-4 TGTGCCAGCAGTTTAAGTGTCCGGCAGTTCTTC CASSLSVRQFF
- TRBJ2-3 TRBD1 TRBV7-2 TGTGCCAGCAGCACTCAGGACAGGCGCACAGATACGCAGTATTTT CASSTQDRRTDTQYF
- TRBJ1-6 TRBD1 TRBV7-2 TGTGCCAGCAGCCGAAAGGGGGCGGGTAATTCACCCCTCCACTTT CASSRKGAGNSPLHF
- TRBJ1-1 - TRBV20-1 TGCAGTGCTAGAGACTGGGTGCACACTGAAGCTTTCTTT CSARDWVHTEAFF
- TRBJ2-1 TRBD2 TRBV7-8 TGTGCCAGCAGCCCGGTAGATAGCGGGAGATACAATGAGCAGTTCTTC CASSPVDSGRYNEQFF
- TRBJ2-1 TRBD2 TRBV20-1 TGCAGTGCTAGTCCCAGCGGGAGAGGCTCGGATGAGCAGTTCTTC CSASPSGRGSDEQFF
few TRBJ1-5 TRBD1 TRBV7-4 TGTGCCAGCAGCTTAGCCTACCAAACTCGTTTACAGGGGGTATACAGCAATCAGCCCCAGCATTTT CASSLAYQTRLQGVYSNQPQHF
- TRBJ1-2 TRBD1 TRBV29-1 TGCAGCGCGGGGACAGGCGGCTATGGCTACACCTTC CSAGTGGYGYTF
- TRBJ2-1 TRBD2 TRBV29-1 TGCAGCGCACCGGGACTAGCAGTTTACAATGAGCAGTTCTTC CSAPGLAVYNEQFF
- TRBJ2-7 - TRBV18 TGTGCCAGCTCACCACTATCGGGGGCAGCCTCCTACGAGCAGTACTTC CASSPLSGAASYEQYF
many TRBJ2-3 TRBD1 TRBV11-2 TGTGCCAGCATGGACAGGCTGAGCACAGATACGCAGTATTTT CASMDRLSTDTQYF
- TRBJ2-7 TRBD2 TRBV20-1 TGCAGTGGGCACGCTAGCGGCCCCTACGAGCAGTACTTC CSGHASGPYEQYF
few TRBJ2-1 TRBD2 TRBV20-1 TGCAGTGCTAGAGATCTCGGGGAGGGAGGGCCGTCCTACAATGAGCAGTTCTTC CSARDLGEGGPSYNEQFF
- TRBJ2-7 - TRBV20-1 TGCAGTGCTAGAACCACAGGGTACGAGCAGTACTTC CSARTTGYEQYF
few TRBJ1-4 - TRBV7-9 TGTGCCAGCAGCTTAGTTCCGGAACTCAATGAAAAACTGTTTTTT CASSLVPELNEKLFF
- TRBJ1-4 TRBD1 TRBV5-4 TGTGCCAGCAGCGATGACAGGGCCGGGGAAAAACTGTTTTTT CASSDDRAGEKLFF
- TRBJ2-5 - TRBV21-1 TGTGCCAGCAGCAAAGAGGGGGACCAAGAGACCCAGTACTTC CASSKEGDQETQYF
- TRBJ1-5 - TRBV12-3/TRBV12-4 TGTGCCAGCAGTTCATCAGGCAGGGCCAATCAGCCCCAGCATTTT CASSSSGRANQPQHF
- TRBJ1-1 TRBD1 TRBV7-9 TGTGCCAGCAGCTTCCGCGACAGGGCGTCCGGTGAAGCTTTCTTT CASSFRDRASGEAFF
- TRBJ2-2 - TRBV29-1 TGCAGCGTTGAAGCCCCGGACAGAATGGGGGAGCTGTTTTTT CSVEAPDRMGELFF
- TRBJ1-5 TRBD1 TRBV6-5 TGTGCCAGCAGTTCTTTTGGAGGGGGCATAAGCAATCAGCCCCAGCATTTT CASSSFGGGISNQPQHF
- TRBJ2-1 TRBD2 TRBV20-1 TGCAGTGCTTGGAGGAGCGGGAGTACGGGCAATGAGCAGTTCTTC CSAWRSGSTGNEQFF
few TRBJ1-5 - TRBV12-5 TGTGCTAGTGGTCCCCCGGCGCATCAGCCCCAGCATTTT CASGPPAHQPQHF
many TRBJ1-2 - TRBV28 TGTGCCAGCAGTTTATCATCCAACCGCGGCTATGGCTACACCTTC CASSLSSNRGYGYTF
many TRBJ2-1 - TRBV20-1 TGCAGTGGCAGGCTATCGGATGAGCAGTTCTTC CSGRLSDEQFF
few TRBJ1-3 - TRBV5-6 TGTGCCAGCAGCTTGAGGACATTTGGAAACACCATATATTTT CASSLRTFGNTIYF
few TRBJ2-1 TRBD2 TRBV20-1 TGCAGTGCCAGGCTAGCGGAGACCTACAATGAGCAGTTCTTC CSARLAETYNEQFF
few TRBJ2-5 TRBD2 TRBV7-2 TGTGCCAGCAGCTTAAAAGCGGGAGGGCAGGTGACCCAGTACTTC CASSLKAGGQVTQYF
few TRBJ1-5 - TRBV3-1 TGTGCCAGCAGCCAACTAGGCAATCAGCCCCAGCATTTT CASSQLGNQPQHF
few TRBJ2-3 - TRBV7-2 TGTGCCAGCAGCTTAGGCTGGGAAGATACGCAGTATTTT CASSLGWEDTQYF
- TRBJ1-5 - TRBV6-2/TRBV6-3 TGTGCCAGCAGTTACTCGATCGGTGATGATAGCAATCAGCCCCAGCATTTT CASSYSIGDDSNQPQHF
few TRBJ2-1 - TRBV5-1 TGCGCCAGCAGCTTGGACCCCTTGCGGGATGCCTACAATGAGCAGTTCTTC CASSLDPLRDAYNEQFF